This T cell receptor (beta chain) was profiled in a study of T-cell reconstitution after alpha-beta-depleted transplantation in children. Broader study findings: The high TCRbeta diversity at day 60 in some patients came from surviving recipient T cells and thymic progenitors. Several hundred graft clones that had expanded were reportedly the source of alpha-beta T cells about two months after transplant. A year had passed since transplant, and T-cell counts and diversity by then came mostly from newly produced T cells.

This clonotype was observed many times. Its antigen remains unidentified. The V gene lost 1 base and the J gene lost 6 bases, with 19 bases spanning the gap. This CDR3 contains 17 residues. Germline CDR1 reads SGHKS; CDR2 reads YYEKEE (reference sequence). Preparation of the TCRbeta library involved a method that used unique molecular identifiers. One entry per CDR3 protein, called by TCRdb with MiXCR from the PCR reads. The repertoire holds about 200,000 distinct CDR3 sequences, with about 6.6% as singletons. The TCR originated in a boy aged 2 to 9 with acute lymphoblastic leukemia, due to receive a stem cell transplant. The input for sequencing was PBMCs, taken before TCRalphabeta/CD19-depleted stem cell transplant. The rearrangement uses TRBV5-5 and TRBJ2-2, with D perhaps TRBD2 (5 bases). The CDR3 spells CASSLFPELMRAGELFF. As DNA, the CDR3 is TGTGCCAGCAGCTTGTTCCCGGAGCTAATGAGGGCCGGGGAGCTGTTTTTT.